This entry lists 8 T cell receptor beta chains sequenced from one sample in a study of shared clonotypes between healthy human individuals. Terminally differentiated effector memory CD45RA+ cells were excluded by CCR7 positive selection of CD45RO-negative cells. Profiling relied on immunoSEQ multiplex PCR, and the TCRdb table lists in-frame clones only, not all of them. In the table there are about 1,800,000 clones, about 95% of which are singletons. Sequencing was done on a sample of naive CD8+ T cells sorted from blood. The receptors stem from a man between 18 and 29 years old in good health.

The chain employs TRBV4-3 and TRBJ2-1; perhaps D is TRBD1 or TRBD2 (5 bases each). This CDR3 region has 16 residues. The germline gives CDR1 LGHNA, CDR2 YSLEER. Deletions cut 0 bases from V and 4 bases from J, with 13 bases between. This CDR3 is CASSQEPRGNYNEQFF. CDR3 DNA: TGCGCCAGCAGCCAAGAACCCCGGGGCAATTACAATGAGCAGTTCTTC.

V is TRBV30 and J is TRBJ2-7; D remains unclear. Trimming took off 1 base at V and 5 bases at J, with 6 bases between the two ends. From germline, CDR1 is GTSNPN and CDR2 SVGIG (reference sequence). This CDR3 contains 11 residues. CDR3 bases: TGTGCCTGGAGTGACAGCCACGAGCAGTACTTC. The encoded protein is CAWSDSHEQYF.

This clone was detected a few times. The chain links TRBV7-9 to TRBJ1-5; 8 nucleotides agree with TRBD1. The germline V gene has CDR1 SEHNR and CDR2 FQNEAQ (reference sequence). J lost 2 bases, V lost 10 bases, and 4 bases had no gene match. CDR3 size: 13 residues. The CDR3, as DNA: TGTGCCACCTCAGGGGGCGGCAATCAGCCCCAGCATTTT. Translation gives CATSGGGNQPQHF. Full variable domain (outside the CDR3, taken from reference TRBV7-9 and TRBJ1-5): DTGVSQNPRHKITKRGQNVTFRCDPISEHNRLYWYRQTLGQGPEFLTYFQNEAQLEKSRLLSDRFSAERPKGSFSTLEIQRTEQGDSAMYLCATSGGGNQPQHFGDGTRLSIL.

J is TRBJ1-5 and V is TRBV19; no definite D call. This CDR3 region has 15 residues. CDR1 is LNHDA, CDR2 SQIVND, per germline (reference sequence). V lost 1 base and J lost 0, with 7 bases in between. CDR3 in amino acids: CASSIGHPSNQPQHF. CDR3 coding DNA: TGTGCCAGTAGTATAGGGCATCCTAGCAATCAGCCCCAGCATTTT.

The chain has TRBV7-9 and TRBJ2-7; perhaps TRBD1 as D (5 bases). Trimming left V 5 bases short and J 0 bases short, with 8 bases between. The germline V gene encodes CDR1 SEHNR and CDR2 FQNEAQ (reference sequence). The CDR3 has 13 amino acids. CDR3 loop: CASSQDTSYEQYF. CDR3 DNA sequence: TGTGCCAGCAGCCAGGACACCTCCTACGAGCAGTACTTC.

The CDR3 sequence: CASSQLAGGIPYEQYF. The CDR3 DNA sequence: TGCGCCAGCAGCCAGCTAGCGGGAGGGATTCCCTACGAGCAGTACTTC. The V and J genes are TRBV4-1 and TRBJ2-7, with TRBD2 identical over 12 bases. The germline CDR1 and CDR2 sequences are MGHRA and YSYEKL. V gave up 3 bases and J gave up 2 bases; unmatched junction bases: 5. The CDR3 covers 16 residues.

This chain joins TRBV19 and TRBJ2-1, with TRBD2 matching over 10 bases. V gave up 3 bases and J gave up 1 base; unmatched junction bases: 3. In germline, CDR1 is LNHDA, CDR2 SQIVND (reference sequence). This CDR3 is built from 16 residues. The CDR3 here is CASSMFSGGSYNEQFF. The CDR3 bases are TGTGCCAGTAGTATGTTTAGCGGGGGGTCCTACAATGAGCAGTTCTTC. Full variable domain (remainder filled in from reference TRBV19 and TRBJ2-1): DGGITQSPKYLFRKEGQNVTLSCEQNLNHDAMYWYRQDPGQGLRLIYYSQIVNDFQKGDIAEGYSVSREKKESFPLTVTSAQKNPTAFYLCASSMFSGGSYNEQFFGPGTRLTVL.

The chain is built from TRBV4-3 and TRBJ2-1; no clear D. CDR3 length: 19 amino acids. The V gene lost 1 base and the J gene lost 4 bases, with 23 bases spanning the gap. The germline CDR1 and CDR2 sequences are LGHNA and YSLEER. CDR3 amino acids: CASSQVLGWLESVYNEQFF. The CDR3 DNA follows: TGCGCCAGCAGCCAAGTGTTAGGTTGGCTGGAGTCCGTTTACAATGAGCAGTTCTTC.